Each of the 27 T cell receptor beta chains below was sequenced from the same sample in a study of tumor and adjacent non-tumor tissue in lung cancer. The template was RNA from unsorted bulk tissue. More than 3 cm separated this lung sample from the edge of the tumor. A modified ARM-PCR protocol with three rounds of nested PCR amplified TCRbeta. TCRdb redid the calling of the multiplex PCR reads with MiXCR, one entry per CDR3 protein. Of 40,000 to 45,000 distinct CDR3 sequences in the sample, less than 65% are singletons; the top ten hold about 50%. Input material: distant non-tumor lung tissue. The receptors shown here come from a man in his fifties with non-small cell lung cancer.

A word on this clonotype: Being one base from a much bigger clone, this may be a read error. J is TRBJ2-7 and V is TRBV28; D is unclear. Germline CDR1 is MDHEN and CDR2 is SYDVKM. The CDR3 length is 12 residues. DNA of the CDR3: TGTGTCAGCAGTACCGTAGGGAACGAGCAGTACTTC. Translation: CVSSTVGNEQYF.

As to this clonotype: The conserved phenylalanine or tryptophan normally closing the CDR3 is absent here, so this likely arose from a read error. The J gene is TRBJ1-5, the V gene TRBV6-5, with unresolved D. The ends were cut back, 5 bases at V and 9 bases at J, with 17 bases in the middle. The CDR3 has 14 residues. Germline V CDR1 and CDR2: MNHEY, SVGAGI. The CDR3 sequence is CASSPVRSQGPQHI. In DNA form, the CDR3 reads TGTGCCAGCAGTCCTGTTCGGAGTCAAGGGCCCCAGCATATT.

As regards this clonotype: Mismatch with germline at one junction end may stem from a read error. The chain recombines TRBV29-1 with TRBJ1-2; the D gene is possibly TRBD1 (5 bases). The CDR3 is 11 amino acids. Per germline, CDR1 SQVTM and CDR2 ANQGSEA. The CDR3 region has the DNA TGCAGTGTTGACAGCGTCTATGGCTACACCTTC. Its translation: CSVDSVYGYTF.

Comments on this clonotype: A much larger clonotype is one base distant, so this may be a read error. The chain combines TRBV28 with TRBJ2-1, with TRBD2 as a possible D gene (7 bases). Between the trimmed V and J ends, which lost 7 bases and 8 bases, there was a span of 15 bases. Per germline, CDR1 MDHEN and CDR2 SYDVKM. The CDR3 has 13 amino acids. The CDR3: CASIGGGDYEQFF. In DNA, the CDR3 is TGTGCCAGCATCGGCGGGGGCGACTATGAGCAGTTCTTC.

V gene TRBV30 combines with J gene TRBJ2-3; D is undetermined. Trimming took 5 bases from V and 4 from J, leaving 19 bases between them. The CDR3 spans 15 residues. Germline V gene data show CDR1 as GTSNPN and CDR2 as SVGIG (reference sequence). The CDR3, as DNA: TGTGCCTGGGGAATAAGCTGGTTGAGCGCAGATACGCAGTATTTT. It translates to CAWGISWLSADTQYF.

With regard to this clonotype: Germline and junction disagree at one end, which may indicate a read error. This chain uses TRBV6-5 with TRBJ2-3; D remains ambiguous. The CDR3 contains 13 residues. The germline V gene has CDR1 MNHEY and CDR2 SVGAGI. The DNA for the CDR3 is TGTGCCAACAGTTACTCTACGCCAGATACGCAGTATTTT. Residues: CANSYSTPDTQYF.

Concerning this clonotype itself: This may come from a read error, since a much larger clone is one base off. The rearrangement links TRBV10-2 to TRBJ1-1, with a possible D match to TRBD1 (5 bases). The V end was cut by 0 bases, the J end by 7 bases, with 9 bases between. This CDR3 spans 13 amino acids. Per the germline V gene, CDR1 is WSHSY and CDR2 is SAAADI. The CDR3 region has the DNA TGCGCCAGCAGTGAGTCCCCGGACATTGAAGCTTTCTTT. Its protein is CASSESPDIEAFF.

To note about this clonotype: Since the CDR3 does not end with the conserved phenylalanine or tryptophan, this likely comes from a read error. The V call is TRBV5-1, the J call TRBJ2-3, with 9 bases aligning to TRBD2. The V gene's germline CDR1 is SGHRS and CDR2 YFSETQ. This CDR3 comprises 14 residues. V was pared by 7 bases and J by 4 bases, with 7 bases of the junction left unmatched. CDR3 in DNA: TGCGCCAGCTCTAGCGGGATGACCGCAGATACGCAGTATTAT. It encodes CASSSGMTADTQYY.

This clonotype was recorded a few times. The genes are TRBV5-1 and TRBJ2-7; 9 nucleotides align to TRBD1. CDR1 is SGHRS, CDR2 YFSETQ, per germline. Germline trimming cut 3 bases from V and 3 bases from J; bases unmatched to any gene: 4. The CDR3 covers 14 residues. CDR3: CASSSKGQGYEQYF. The CDR3 region has the DNA TGCGCCAGCAGCTCGAAGGGACAGGGCTACGAGCAGTACTTC.

In this sample, this clonotype turned up a few times. Given a much more abundant clone one base away, this may be a read error. The chain joins TRBV10-2 to TRBJ2-1; TRBD2 is a possible D gene (5 bases). Looked up from germline, CDR1 is WSHSY and CDR2 is SAAADI. This CDR3 region has 9 residues. The CDR3 nucleotides read TGCGCCAGCGGATGGGAGCAGCTCTTC. As protein: CASGWEQLF.

In regard to this clonotype: One junction end does not reproduce the germline sequence, and a read error may be involved. CDR3 sequence reads: CASNQNEKLFF. The DNA of the CDR3 is TGTGCCAGCAACCAGAATGAGAAACTGTTTTTT. J is TRBJ1-4 and V is TRBV4-2; D gene uncertain. CDR3 length: 11 residues. Germline V gives CDR1 LGHNA, CDR2 YNFKEQ.

Only one count was recorded for this clonotype. This rearrangement joins TRBV11-2 to TRBJ2-7; 7 bases map to TRBD1. Losses at the gene ends were 9 bases for V and 6 bases for J; bases not matched to a gene: 14. Germline CDR1 is SGHAT and CDR2 is FQNNGV. The CDR3 runs 14 residues. The CDR3 loop is CARSRDSLFFEQYF. In nucleotides, the CDR3 is TGTGCCAGGAGTCGGGACAGCCTTTTCTTCGAGCAGTACTTC.

Ten or more counts support this clonotype. This chain joins TRBV29-1 and TRBJ2-6; D tentatively fits TRBD1 or TRBD2 (6 bases each). This CDR3 spans 18 amino acids. The V and J ends lost 3 bases and 1 base respectively, with 19 bases between them. CDR1 is SQVTM and CDR2 is ANQGSEA in the germline V gene. The CDR3 region has the DNA TGCAGCGTTGAGGATGGGGGGCTAGGTCCTTCTGGGGCCAACGTCCTGACTTTC. It translates to CSVEDGGLGPSGANVLTF.

The chain carries TRBV11-2 and TRBJ2-3; D unclear. This CDR3 comprises 14 residues. V was shortened by 10 bases and J by 2 bases, with 16 bases between the two germline ends. Germline V lookup: CDR1 SGHAT, CDR2 FQNNGV. As DNA, the CDR3 is TGTGCCACCAACTTAGGGCACCACACAGATACGCAGTATTTT. Its protein is CATNLGHHTDTQYF.

There are many counts of this clonotype. V and J are TRBV10-3 and TRBJ1-5; 8 bases fit TRBD1. J lost 4 bases, V lost 6 bases, and 2 bases had no gene match. Looked up from germline, CDR1 is ENHRY and CDR2 is SYGVKD. CDR3 length equals 13 residues. CDR3 sequence: CAIRDRENQPQHF. In DNA form, the CDR3 reads TGTGCCATCAGGGACAGGGAGAATCAGCCCCAGCATTTT.

About this clonotype itself: Being one base from a much bigger clone, this may be a read error. The chain recombines TRBV5-1 with TRBJ2-1, with 8 bases fitting TRBD1. This CDR3 comprises 14 residues. Looked up from germline, CDR1 is SGHRS and CDR2 is YFSETQ. This CDR3 reads CTSSPGQEQNEQFF. CDR3 DNA sequence: TGCACCAGCAGCCCGGGACAGGAGCAGAATGAGCAGTTCTTC.

The chain combines TRBV11-2 with TRBJ2-7, with D possibly TRBD2 on 5 matching bases. Germline V gene lookup returns CDR1 SGHAT and CDR2 FQNNGV. This CDR3 comprises 12 residues. V lost 10 bases and J lost 6, with 16 bases in between. The CDR3 is CANSIGGGEQYF. CDR3 coding DNA: TGTGCCAACAGTATAGGAGGTGGCGAGCAGTACTTC.

On this clonotype: This could be a read error, since a much larger clone is one nucleotide away. The genes are TRBV5-1 and TRBJ2-3; 9 nucleotides match TRBD2. From germline, CDR1 is SGHRS and CDR2 YFSETQ. This CDR3 is 14 amino acids long. CDR3 region: CAGSLGLASDTQYF. In DNA, the CDR3 is TGCGCCGGCAGCTTGGGACTAGCTTCAGATACGCAGTATTTT.

With respect to this clonotype: The germline gene is not matched at one end of the junction; a read error may be the cause. The rearrangement links TRBV5-1 to TRBJ2-2; 13 nucleotides agree with TRBD2. This CDR3 is built from 17 residues. Germline V gene data show CDR1 as SGHRS and CDR2 as YFSETQ. The CDR3: CASSWTSGSPGTRELFF. The CDR3 nucleotides are TGCGCCAGCAGCTGGACTAGCGGGAGCCCAGGCACCAGGGAGCTGTTTTTT.

This clonotype was observed a single time. The conserved final phenylalanine or tryptophan is absent from the CDR3, which likely points to a read error. The V gene is TRBV12-3 or TRBV12-4, the J gene TRBJ2-1; D ambiguous. The CDR3 covers 13 residues. The V and J ends lost 3 bases and 6 bases respectively, with 9 bases between them. CDR3 sequence (DNA): TGTGCCAGCAGTTTTTCAGGAGTCAATGAGCAGTTCCTC. Encoded protein: CASSFSGVNEQFL.

In its sample, this clonotype was seen a few times. This may be a read error, as it is one base from a much larger clone. The chain links TRBV10-2 to TRBJ2-2, with TRBD2 as a possible D gene (6 bases). Germline CDR1 WSHSY, CDR2 SAAADI. Trimming removed 7 bases from V and 1 base from J, with 10 bases in between. The CDR3 is 14 residues long. The CDR3: CASKAGMNTGELFF. As DNA, the CDR3 is TGCGCCAGCAAGGCGGGAATGAACACCGGGGAGCTGTTTTTT.

Many counts were recorded for this clonotype. V and J are TRBV6-2 or TRBV6-3 and TRBJ2-1; D may match TRBD1 or TRBD2 (5 bases each). This CDR3 region has 15 residues. The V gene lost 6 bases and the J gene lost 4 bases, with 16 bases spanning the gap. Germline V gene lookup returns CDR1 MNHEY and CDR2 SVGEGT. The chain's CDR3 is CASRGVQRRYNEQFF. Here the CDR3 DNA reads TGTGCCAGCAGGGGGGTTCAACGGCGATACAATGAGCAGTTCTTC.

To note about this clonotype: Because it lacks the conserved phenylalanine or tryptophan at the end, this CDR3 is likely a read error. This chain uses TRBV5-4 with TRBJ2-7; 9 nucleotides line up with TRBD2. Germline V gene data show CDR1 as SGHNT and CDR2 as YYREEE (reference sequence). The CDR3 contains 17 residues. CDR3 loop: CVNSFGGLAGDAHEQYI. CDR3 bases: TGTGTCAACAGCTTCGGGGGCTTAGCGGGAGATGCACACGAGCAGTACATC.

As to this clonotype: The junction departs from the called germline gene at one end, perhaps through a read error. The gene calls are TRBV6-5 and TRBJ2-7; 10 nucleotides line up with TRBD2. The germline V gene has CDR1 MNHEY and CDR2 SVGAGI. CDR3 length: 15 amino acids. Written as DNA, the CDR3 is TGTGCCAGCAGGAATAGCGGGAGGCACTCCTACGAGCAGTGTTTC. This translates into CASRNSGRHSYEQCF.

In nucleotides, the CDR3 is TGTGCCAGCAGTCGCAGGGTTAAGGAGGCCCAGTACTTC. Its protein product is CASSRRVKEAQYF. The V and J genes are TRBV6-6 and TRBJ2-5; the D call may be TRBD1 or TRBD2 (5 bases each). Germline V gives CDR1 MNHNY, CDR2 SVGAGI (reference sequence). This CDR3 is 13 amino acids long. V was shortened by 5 bases and J by 9 bases, with 16 bases between the two germline ends.

CDR3 DNA sequence: TGCAGTGCTAGAGAACCGGGGCGGCGGGGCACCGGGGAGCTGTTTTTT. This sequence encodes CSAREPGRRGTGELFF. V usage is TRBV20-1 and J usage is TRBJ2-2; D possibly corresponds to TRBD2 (6 bases). CDR1 is DFQATT and CDR2 is SNEGSKA in the germline V gene (reference sequence). The V and J ends lost 0 bases and 4 bases respectively, with 15 bases between them. The CDR3 is 16 amino acids.

The rearrangement joins TRBV6-2 or TRBV6-3 to TRBJ2-1; the D gene could be TRBD1 or TRBD2 (5 bases each). Trimming pared 6 bases from V and 12 bases from J, leaving 24 bases between. The CDR3 contains 15 residues. The germline V gene encodes CDR1 MNHEY and CDR2 SVGEGT. The CDR3: CASRGVQRRYSAQFF. The CDR3 DNA reads TGTGCCAGCAGGGGGGTTCAACGGCGATACAGTGCGCAGTTCTTC.